Each of the 6 T cell receptor beta chains below was sequenced from the same sample in a study of response to subunit inactivated influenza vaccine. Each CDR3 protein gets one entry after TCRdb re-called the RT-PCR reads with MiXCR. The sample has 400,000 to 650,000 distinct CDR3 sequences, about 7.2% seen once. The sample consisted of PBMCs from blood, taken around 25 months after vaccination. The receptor source for this set is a man between 50 and 69 years old who received an inactivated influenza vaccine.

This clonotype was detected only a few times. The rearrangement links TRBV11-2 to TRBJ1-2; 10 bases match TRBD1. V shed 1 base, J shed 6 bases, and the junction held 5 bases outside the gene matches. Germline lookup yields CDR1 SGHAT and CDR2 FQNNGV. This CDR3 region has 15 residues. The CDR3 sequence is CASSLGDRGVDGYTF. CDR3 nucleotide sequence: TGTGCCAGCAGCTTAGGGGACAGGGGAGTTGATGGCTACACCTTC.

This clonotype has a handful of counts. The CDR3 DNA reads as TGCAGTGCTAGATCCGGGACAGCCAACCCGAACACTGAAGCTTTCTTT. Protein: CSARSGTANPNTEAFF. This rearrangement joins TRBV20-1 to TRBJ1-1, with TRBD1 identical over 7 bases. Germline CDR1 and CDR2: DFQATT and SNEGSKA (reference sequence). V was clipped by 2 bases and J by 1 base; unmatched bases: 10. This CDR3 has 16 amino acids.

V and J are TRBV29-1 and TRBJ2-5; the D gene is possibly TRBD2 (7 bases). CDR3 size: 13 residues. The germline gives CDR1 SQVTM, CDR2 ANQGSEA. V lost 4 bases and J 5 bases, leaving 14 bases between the germline ends. DNA of the CDR3: TGCAGCGTTGGAGGGGGGGTCGGGGAGACCCAGTACTTC. Translating gives CSVGGGVGETQYF.

The chain recombines TRBV7-2 with TRBJ2-3; D is uncertain. Germline CDR1 SGHTA, CDR2 FQGNSA. The CDR3 totals 15 residues. V was clipped by 2 bases and J by 0 bases, with 9 bases between them. In DNA form, the CDR3 reads TGTGCCAGCAGCTTAAATACACTAAGCACAGATACGCAGTATTTT. Its translation: CASSLNTLSTDTQYF.

The rearrangement links TRBV15 to TRBJ2-2; D perhaps matches TRBD1 (5 bases). Germline values: CDR1 LNHNV, CDR2 YYDKDF (reference sequence). CDR3 length equals 17 residues. The ends were cut back, 0 bases at V and 5 bases at J, with 16 bases in the middle. The CDR3 DNA is TGTGCCACCAGCAGAGATAGTCAGGGCCGAAAGACCGGGGAGCTGTTTTTT. Its translation: CATSRDSQGRKTGELFF.

This clonotype showed up just a few times. The chain carries TRBV6-1 and TRBJ2-7; tentatively, D is TRBD1 (5 bases). This CDR3 has 14 amino acids. Trimming left V 8 bases short and J 6 bases short, with 20 bases between. From germline, CDR1 is MNHNS and CDR2 SASEGT. The DNA of the CDR3 is TGTGCCAGCGGCCTTAGGGGCTCCGTGTTCGAGCAGTACTTC. Its protein is CASGLRGSVFEQYF.